Each of the 20 T cell receptor beta chains below was sequenced from the same sample in a study of spatial heterogeneity in lung cancer. Study outcomes and limitations: Within tumors, counts of expanded alpha and beta TCRs tracked tumor mutation counts.

Their antigen targets remain unknown. The time point here: sample taken at primary tumor resection. Each CDR3 protein gets one entry after TCRdb re-called the 5' RACE reads with MiXCR. The sample lists 2,100 or so distinct CDR3 sequences, roughly a sixth occurring once. The sequenced sample was lung tumor tissue, obtained at surgery. These receptors all come from a male donor with early-stage non-small cell lung cancer.

The CDR3 here is CSASTLGVYNEQFF. Here the CDR3 DNA reads TGCAGTGCGTCAACCCTAGGGGTATACAATGAGCAGTTCTTC. The genes are TRBV20-1 and TRBJ2-1; D possibly corresponds to TRBD1 (5 bases). Trimming shortened V by 6 bases and J by 4 bases, and 16 bases separated the two germline ends. Germline CDR1 is DFQATT and CDR2 is SNEGSKA (reference sequence). The CDR3 sequence is 14 residues long.

In this sample, this clonotype is medium-sized. The chain uses TRBV9 and TRBJ2-2; D is uncertain. Germline CDR1 is SGDLS and CDR2 is YYNGEE. The CDR3 loop spans 14 amino acids. Trimming removed 0 bases from V and 3 bases from J, with 6 bases in between. CDR3 loop: CASSVGTYTGELFF. CDR3 bases: TGTGCCAGCAGCGTAGGCACCTACACCGGGGAGCTGTTTTTT.

The chain is built from TRBV7-2 and TRBJ2-3; TRBD2 is a possible D gene (7 bases). V dropped 3 bases and J dropped 2 bases, with 15 bases sitting between them. Germline loops: CDR1 SGHTA, CDR2 FQGNSA. CDR3 length: 16 amino acids. The CDR3 nucleotides are TGTGCCAGCAGCTTGCGGCGGGGGCCAAACACAGATACGCAGTATTTT. It codes for CASSLRRGPNTDTQYF.

By frequency in the sample, this clonotype is medium-sized (0.01 to 0.1%). The chain couples TRBV6-6 to TRBJ1-1; 9 bases agree with TRBD1. Germline loops: CDR1 MNHNY, CDR2 SVGAGI (reference sequence). The CDR3 runs 14 residues. Trimming removed 10 bases from V and 0 bases from J; junction bases left unmatched: 6. The chain's CDR3 is CATSGTGLNTEAFF. The CDR3 DNA follows: TGTGCCACCTCCGGGACAGGGCTGAACACTGAAGCTTTCTTT.

This clonotype ranks as medium-sized. The DNA for the CDR3 is TGCGCCAGCAGCCTTCGGACAGGCGGGGAGCTGTTTTTT. This sequence encodes CASSLRTGGELFF. The rearrangement uses TRBV5-1 and TRBJ2-2, with 7 bases that match TRBD1. V dropped 4 bases and J dropped 7; count of bases not matched to a gene: 4. Per germline, CDR1 SGHRS and CDR2 YFSETQ. The CDR3 covers 13 residues.

The CDR3 here is CSATRGSGGGGGRELFF. CDR3 nucleotides: TGCAGTGCTACTAGGGGTTCTGGCGGGGGGGGCGGCCGGGAGCTGTTTTTT. The rearrangement uses TRBV20-1 and TRBJ2-2; 9 nucleotides align to TRBD2. Looked up from germline, CDR1 is DFQATT and CDR2 is SNEGSKA (reference sequence). This CDR3 spans 17 amino acids. Trimming removed 4 bases from V and 9 bases from J; junction bases left unmatched: 18.

This chain joins TRBV19 and TRBJ2-7; 8 nucleotides match TRBD1. With V trimmed by 9 bases and J by 0 bases, 10 bases remained unmatched. The CDR3 length is 15 residues. Germline CDR1 and CDR2: LNHDA and SQIVND (reference sequence). CDR3 residues: CASRIGTGTSYEQYF. The CDR3, as DNA: TGTGCCAGCCGAATTGGGACAGGCACCTCCTACGAGCAGTACTTC.

The chain is built from TRBV20-1 and TRBJ1-2, with unresolved D. The V gene lost 0 bases and the J gene lost 2 bases, with 7 bases spanning the gap. In germline, CDR1 is DFQATT, CDR2 SNEGSKA (reference sequence). The CDR3 has 13 residues. The DNA for the CDR3 is TGCAGTGCTAGAGATTGGGTGAACTATGGCTACACCTTC. Encoded protein: CSARDWVNYGYTF.

This clonotype is deemed medium-sized. The rearrangement links TRBV6-1 to TRBJ2-7, with a possible D match to TRBD2 (6 bases). Germline V gene data show CDR1 as MNHNS and CDR2 as SASEGT. Trimming removed 2 bases at V and 6 bases at J, with 8 bases between. This CDR3 is built from 12 residues. Written as DNA, the CDR3 is TGTGCCAGCAGTGAACGGGGGTTCGAGCAGTACTTC. Its protein is CASSERGFEQYF.

By share, this clonotype ranks as medium-sized. The V and J genes are TRBV2 and TRBJ2-1; the match to TRBD2 covers 9 bases. With 3 bases clipped from V and 9 bases from J, the junction kept 6 bases outside the gene matches. The CDR3 runs 14 residues. Germline CDR1 reads SNHLY; CDR2 reads FYNNEI. The CDR3 region has the DNA TGTGCCAGCAGTGACAAAGCGGGAGGTTTTGAGCAGTTCTTC. Translation: CASSDKAGGFEQFF.

J is TRBJ2-5 and V is TRBV20-1; 7 bases map to TRBD1. The V gene's germline CDR1 is DFQATT and CDR2 SNEGSKA (reference sequence). The CDR3 is 12 amino acids. The V segment lost 4 bases and the J segment 5 bases; nucleotides outside the gene matches: 4. Here the CDR3 reads CSANTGVETQYF. DNA of the CDR3: TGCAGTGCTAACACAGGGGTGGAGACCCAGTACTTC.

By proportion, this clonotype is medium-sized (0.01 to 0.1%). The chain joins TRBV20-1 to TRBJ2-2; 12 bases align to TRBD1. The ends lost 4 bases at V and 5 bases at J; junction bases unmatched: 8. In germline, CDR1 is DFQATT, CDR2 SNEGSKA (reference sequence). The CDR3 has 16 amino acids. The DNA of the CDR3 is TGCAGTGCTACCAGTCCGGGACAGGGGGCAACCGGGGAGCTGTTTTTT. Its protein product is CSATSPGQGATGELFF.

By sample fraction, this clonotype is medium-sized. This chain joins TRBV6-2 or TRBV6-3 and TRBJ2-1; D possibly corresponds to TRBD1 (6 bases). Trimming cost V 7 bases and J 9 bases, with 19 bases left between them. This CDR3 has 14 amino acids. Germline CDR1 and CDR2: MNHEY and SVGEGT. The CDR3 DNA reads TGTGCCAGCACTCCTCGACAGGTAGGGGGTGAGCAGTTCTTC. It translates to CASTPRQVGGEQFF.

This clonotype counts as medium-sized (0.01 to 0.1%). The J gene is TRBJ1-1, the V gene TRBV29-1; D not certain. Germline V gene sequence: CDR1 SQVTM, CDR2 ANQGSEA. Trimming removed 7 bases from V and 4 bases from J, with 22 bases in between. CDR3 length equals 15 residues. The DNA of the CDR3 is TGCAGCGCCCTACCCCCTGCAAGGGCTACCACTGAAGCTTTCTTT. Translation gives CSALPPARATTEAFF.

The chain uses TRBV28 and TRBJ1-5; D not certain. CDR1 and CDR2 from the germline V gene are MDHEN and SYDVKM. The CDR3 sequence is 13 residues long. Trimming removed 5 bases from V and 4 bases from J, with 9 bases in between. This chain's CDR3 is CASSEDGNQPQHF. As DNA, the CDR3 is TGTGCCAGCAGTGAGGACGGTAATCAGCCCCAGCATTTT.

This clonotype is medium-sized in the sample. The CDR3 DNA reads as TGCGCCAGCAGCCATCTAAGCGGCCGCGGGGAGACCCAGTACTTC. Protein: CASSHLSGRGETQYF. The gene calls are TRBV5-1 and TRBJ2-5, with a possible D match to TRBD2 (5 bases). The CDR3 is made up of 15 amino acids. Between the trimmed V and J ends, which lost 4 bases and 5 bases, there was a span of 18 bases. Germline CDR1 reads SGHRS; CDR2 reads YFSETQ.

By proportion, this clonotype is medium-sized. The V and J genes are TRBV27 and TRBJ1-6, with D possibly being TRBD1 (6 bases). The CDR3 is made up of 14 amino acids. The germline V and J ends were trimmed by 8 bases and 8 bases, with 16 bases remaining between them. The V gene's germline CDR1 is MNHEY and CDR2 SMNVEV (reference sequence). CDR3 sequence (DNA): TGTGCCAGCCGCAGGGGAAACTTATATTCACCCCTCCACTTT. Protein product: CASRRGNLYSPLHF.

This clonotype is medium-sized in the sample. CDR3 region: CSVGKVSYEQYF. The CDR3 nucleotides are TGCAGCGTTGGCAAGGTCTCCTACGAGCAGTACTTC. This chain connects TRBV29-1 to TRBJ2-7; D gene ambiguous. CDR3 length equals 12 residues. Germline V gene data show CDR1 as SQVTM and CDR2 as ANQGSEA. Trimming took off 4 bases at V and 0 bases at J, with 7 bases between the two ends.

Judged by abundance, this clonotype is medium-sized. This rearrangement joins TRBV5-6 to TRBJ2-5, with D possibly TRBD2 on 6 matching bases. Per germline, CDR1 SGHDT and CDR2 YYEEEE. Trimming removed 4 bases from V and 2 bases from J, with 12 bases in between. The CDR3 covers 14 residues. The CDR3 protein is CASSVWEEQETQYF. CDR3 coding DNA: TGTGCCAGCAGCGTGTGGGAGGAACAAGAGACCCAGTACTTC.

This clonotype is judged medium-sized. V is TRBV28 and J is TRBJ2-7, with unresolved D. Germline lookup yields CDR1 MDHEN and CDR2 SYDVKM. V lost 2 bases, J lost 2 bases, and 7 bases lay in between. The CDR3 totals 13 residues. The CDR3 region is CASSLESTYEQYF. CDR3 bases: TGTGCCAGCAGTTTAGAGAGCACCTACGAGCAGTACTTC.